A selection of T cell receptor beta chains follows, all from one sample in a study of response to subunit inactivated influenza vaccine. TCRdb called the RT-PCR reads again in MiXCR, with one record for every CDR3 protein. The sample includes hundreds of thousands of distinct CDR3 sequences, 10% to 15% of them seen just once. The sequenced sample was PBMCs from blood, obtained about 40 days after vaccination. The receptors originated from a man over 45 who received an inactivated influenza vaccine. Both conserved end residues are part of each CDR3. The D gene is left open where the match is weak. The size field is filled for only some rows; it gives once, few, many or a size class.

>many|TRBV20-1|TRBD2|TRBJ2-1
CSASLGLATSEQFF
TGCAGTGCTAGCCTGGGACTAGCCACATCTGAGCAGTTCTTC
>.|TRBV15|.|TRBJ2-7
CATSRPDSVPYEQYF
TGTGCCACCAGCAGACCCGACAGCGTCCCCTACGAGCAGTACTTC
>few|TRBV4-3|TRBD1|TRBJ1-4
CASSHRTGLVREKLFF
TGCGCCAGCAGCCACCGGACAGGGCTCGTTCGGGAAAAACTGTTTTTT
>.|TRBV2|TRBD2|TRBJ2-1
CTFCCVSVGGRIPYNEQFF
TGTACCTTCTGCTGTGTGTCTGTCGGCGGGAGGATACCCTACAATGAGCAGTTCTTC
>.|TRBV10-3|TRBD1|TRBJ2-6
CATTTGSGANVLTF
TGTGCCACGACGACAGGGTCTGGGGCCAACGTCCTGACTTTC
>.|TRBV28|.|TRBJ2-1
CASSLSPGMDEQFF
TGTGCCAGCAGTTTATCGCCAGGGATGGATGAGCAGTTCTTC
>many|TRBV5-6|.|TRBJ2-7
CASSSDSWYSYEQYF
TGTGCCAGCAGCAGCGACAGCTGGTACTCCTACGAGCAGTACTTC
>.|TRBV7-9|.|TRBJ1-4
CASTRGEKLFF
TGTGCCAGCACGAGGGGCGAAAAACTGTTTTTT
>many|TRBV29-1|.|TRBJ1-5
CSVAAAANNQPQHF
TGCAGCGTTGCGGCCGCGGCCAACAATCAGCCCCAGCATTTT
>few|TRBV6-2/TRBV6-3|.|TRBJ1-5
CASSYQLRAGGRIQHF
TGTGCCAGCAGTTACCAACTAAGGGCGGGGGGCCGCATACAGCATTTT
>few|TRBV29-1|.|TRBJ2-7
CSVARLTGTRSYEQYF
TGCAGCGTTGCGCGGCTGACAGGCACAAGGTCCTACGAGCAGTACTTC
>few|TRBV9|.|TRBJ2-7
CASSVGGQSSYEQYF
TGTGCCAGCAGCGTAGGTGGCCAAAGCTCCTACGAGCAGTACTTC
>.|TRBV4-2|TRBD1|TRBJ1-6
CASSHKTGQGMNSPLHF
TGTGCCAGCAGCCATAAGACGGGACAGGGGATGAATTCACCCCTCCACTTT
>many|TRBV12-3/TRBV12-4|TRBD1|TRBJ1-1
CASSSWTGSTEAFF
TGTGCCAGCAGTTCCTGGACAGGGAGCACTGAAGCTTTCTTT
>.|TRBV12-3/TRBV12-4|TRBD1|TRBJ1-2
CASSLGQGRANYGYTF
TGTGCCAGCAGTTTAGGACAGGGTAGGGCTAACTATGGCTACACCTTC
>few|TRBV12-3/TRBV12-4|.|TRBJ2-1
CASSSASVEQFF
TGTGCCAGCAGTTCCGCTAGCGTTGAGCAGTTCTTC
>.|TRBV5-1|TRBD2|TRBJ2-3
CASRTSGRAGWDTQYF
TGCGCCAGCAGAACTAGCGGGAGGGCAGGTTGGGATACGCAGTATTTT
>many|TRBV29-1|TRBD2|TRBJ2-1
CSVGAGGLNEQFF
TGCAGCGTTGGGGCGGGGGGGCTCAATGAGCAGTTCTTC
>few|TRBV20-1|.|TRBJ2-2
CSAPYPGRANTGELFF
TGCAGTGCTCCTTACCCGGGCCGTGCGAACACCGGGGAGCTGTTTTTT
>many|TRBV11-2|.|TRBJ2-1
CASSLVSEQFF
TGTGCCAGCAGCTTAGTGTCTGAGCAGTTCTTC
>.|TRBV20-1|TRBD2|TRBJ2-7
CSAQGLAGSYEQYF
TGCAGTGCCCAGGGACTAGCGGGCTCCTACGAGCAGTACTTC
>.|TRBV7-2|TRBD2|TRBJ2-1
CASSLGEVGLAGEFF
TGTGCCAGCAGCTTAGGGGAGGTCGGACTAGCGGGAGAGTTCTTC
>.|TRBV20-1|.|TRBJ2-7
CSARGASYEQYF
TGCAGTGCCAGGGGGGCGTCCTACGAGCAGTACTTC
>.|TRBV3-1|.|TRBJ1-2
CASSQGTGLYGYTF
TGTGCCAGCAGCCAAGGAACAGGACTCTATGGCTACACCTTC
>.|TRBV5-1|.|TRBJ1-1
CASSLGTTNTEAFF
TGCGCCAGCAGCTTGGGGACGACGAACACTGAAGCTTTCTTT
>many|TRBV10-3|.|TRBJ2-3
CAIRSTGGTDTQYF
TGTGCCATCAGGTCGACCGGTGGCACAGATACGCAGTATTTT
>many|TRBV24-1|.|TRBJ2-2
CATWWSGELFF
TGTGCCACTTGGTGGAGCGGGGAGCTGTTTTTT
>few|TRBV7-2|TRBD2|TRBJ2-3
CASSPEGSGADTQYF
TGTGCCAGCAGCCCCGAGGGCAGCGGGGCAGATACGCAGTATTTT
>once|TRBV29-1|TRBD2|TRBJ2-1
CSVGGTSGRGGNEQFF
TGCAGCGTTGGGGGTACTAGCGGGAGAGGAGGCAATGAGCAGTTCTTC
>few|TRBV6-2/TRBV6-3|TRBD1|TRBJ1-5
CASSFSLGDSLNQPQHF
TGTGCCAGCAGTTTCTCGTTGGGGGACAGCCTCAATCAGCCCCAGCATTTT
>.|TRBV10-3|TRBD2|TRBJ2-1
CAISPGLDYNEQFF
TGTGCCATCAGCCCGGGACTAGATTACAATGAGCAGTTCTTC
>.|TRBV7-2|.|TRBJ2-7
CASSLTGEGYEQYF
TGTGCCAGCAGCTTGACAGGGGAGGGCTACGAGCAGTACTTC
>many|TRBV12-3/TRBV12-4|.|TRBJ2-7
CASSSSDTYEQYF
TGTGCCAGCAGTTCCTCGGATACCTACGAGCAGTACTTC
>.|TRBV20-1|.|TRBJ2-5
CSARVVGETQYF
TGCAGTGCTAGAGTGGTGGGGGAGACCCAGTACTTC
>.|TRBV12-3/TRBV12-4|TRBD2|TRBJ2-1
CAISPRLAGASYAYNEQFF
TGTGCCATCTCCCCGCGACTAGCGGGAGCGTCTTATGCCTACAATGAGCAGTTCTTC
>.|TRBV15|TRBD2|TRBJ2-3
CATSRYLLAAGDTQYF
TGTGCCACCAGCAGATATTTACTAGCGGCCGGGGATACGCAGTATTTT
>few|TRBV30|TRBD1|TRBJ2-1
CAWSPSGQGYNEQFF
TGTGCCTGGAGTCCGTCGGGACAGGGGTACAATGAGCAGTTCTTC